Each of the 26 T cell receptor beta chains below was sequenced from the same sample in a study of monozygotic twins with inflammatory bowel disease. TCRdb reprocessed the 5' RACE reads, keeping one entry per CDR3 protein, no DNA. Recorded for this sample: 150,000 to 200,000 distinct CDR3 sequences. The specimen sequenced was blood. The origin of the receptors is a human donor with ulcerative colitis or Crohn's disease, or a healthy co-twin of an affected twin (not recorded which).

The chain joins TRBV5-1 to TRBJ2-7; the D call from TCRdb, TRBD2, cannot be confirmed without DNA. Germline lookup yields CDR1 SGHRS and CDR2 YFSETQ. The CDR3 runs 14 residues. The chain's CDR3 is CASAGLAILSEQYF.

This rearrangement joins TRBV29-1 to TRBJ1-1. The germline V gene has CDR1 SQVTM and CDR2 ANQGSEA. This CDR3 is built from 12 residues. CDR3 amino acids: CSGLGRNTEAFF.

J is TRBJ1-1 and V is TRBV5-1; TCRdb returns TRBD1, unconfirmable since there is no DNA. Per germline, CDR1 SGHRS and CDR2 YFSETQ. The CDR3 is 15 residues long. The CDR3: CASSWQTGSDTEAFF.

The chain recombines TRBV27 with TRBJ1-2. Germline CDR1 and CDR2: MNHEY and SMNVEV (reference sequence). The CDR3 loop spans 15 amino acids. The CDR3 sequence: CASSLVERPWYGYTF.

CDR3 amino acids: CAWSTQGGGEQYF. The genes are TRBV30 and TRBJ2-7; TCRdb proposes TRBD1, but this gene call is untestable without DNA. CDR1 is GTSNPN and CDR2 is SVGIG in the germline V gene (reference sequence). The CDR3 runs 13 residues.

The gene calls are TRBV3-1 and TRBJ2-7; TCRdb outputs TRBD2, but without DNA this stays unchecked. This CDR3 spans 15 amino acids. CDR1 and CDR2 from the germline V gene are LGHDT and YNNKEL (reference sequence). CDR3 in amino acids: CASSQGLADSYEQYF.

The chain has TRBV5-1 and TRBJ2-5; the TRBD1 assignment by TCRdb is unverifiable without DNA. Germline CDR1 reads SGHRS; CDR2 reads YFSETQ. The CDR3 runs to 15 residues. CDR3 loop: CASSGGQGARETQYF.

This chain connects TRBV15 to TRBJ1-2. The CDR3 consists of 13 residues. Germline-derived CDR1 and CDR2 are LNHNV and YYDKDF (reference sequence). The CDR3 sequence: CATSTSLRTGYTF.

The chain links TRBV7-3 to TRBJ2-5; TCRdb outputs TRBD1, but without DNA this stays unchecked. CDR1 and CDR2 from the germline V gene are SGHTA and FQGTGA. This CDR3 has 13 amino acids. The CDR3 is CASSPGTVETQYF. Looking up the rest from reference TRBV7-3 and TRBJ2-5 gives the full variable domain: GAGVSQTPSNKVTEKGKYVELRCDPISGHTALYWYRQSLGQGPEFLIYFQGTGAADDSGLPNDRFFAVRPEGSVSTLKIQRTERGDSAVYLCASSPGTVETQYFGPGTRLLVL.

CDR3 protein: CASSRMGSGGDTQYF. The chain employs TRBV7-3 and TRBJ2-3; the D gene TCRdb calls, TRBD2, cannot be checked with no DNA. The germline V gene has CDR1 SGHTA and CDR2 FQGTGA. The length of the CDR3 is 15 residues.

The chain is built from TRBV6-1 and TRBJ2-7; TCRdb returns TRBD1, unconfirmable since there is no DNA. CDR3 length equals 15 residues. Germline lookup yields CDR1 MNHNS and CDR2 SASEGT. The CDR3 reads CASSTGTGGGYEQYF.

The chain combines TRBV20-1 with TRBJ1-4; checking the TCRdb D call of TRBD1 is not possible without DNA. From germline, CDR1 is DFQATT and CDR2 SNEGSKA (reference sequence). The CDR3 has 13 amino acids. The CDR3: CSAQDRGSEKLFF.

The CDR3 region is CASSYSATGQSPLHF. The chain joins TRBV6-5 to TRBJ1-6; as DNA is missing, the TRBD1 call by TCRdb cannot be tested. Germline CDR1 MNHEY, CDR2 SVGAGI. This CDR3 has 15 amino acids.

This rearrangement joins TRBV6-5 to TRBJ1-1; without DNA, the TCRdb call of TRBD1 cannot be checked. The CDR3 runs 14 residues. CDR1 and CDR2 (germline): MNHEY, SVGAGI. The CDR3 region is CASSQGALNTEAFF.

The J gene is TRBJ2-4, the V gene TRBV15; TCRdb gives TRBD2 as the D gene, but with no DNA this cannot be confirmed. The germline V gene encodes CDR1 LNHNV and CDR2 YYDKDF (reference sequence). The CDR3 totals 17 residues. This chain's CDR3 is CATSRDLAGVRENIQYF.

The chain recombines TRBV20-1 with TRBJ1-2. The CDR3 extends over 16 amino acids. The germline gives CDR1 DFQATT, CDR2 SNEGSKA (reference sequence). This chain's CDR3 is CSARPGPALINYGYTF.

The V call is TRBV30, the J call TRBJ1-2; the D call of TRBD1 rests on TCRdb alone, since no DNA is present to check it. Germline values: CDR1 GTSNPN, CDR2 SVGIG (reference sequence). The CDR3 is 13 amino acids. The chain's CDR3 is CAWSSGGNYGYTF.

The gene calls are TRBV12-3 or TRBV12-4 and TRBJ2-7; TCRdb indicates TRBD1, and absent DNA this call remains unverified. The CDR3 is 14 amino acids. CDR3 residues: CASSSRTGAYEQYF.

J is TRBJ2-1 and V is TRBV19. The CDR3 is 16 residues long. Germline values: CDR1 LNHDA, CDR2 SQIVND (reference sequence). The CDR3 sequence is CASSILGSSSYNEQFF. The entire variable domain, with the rest obtained from reference TRBV19 and TRBJ2-1, is as follows: DGGITQSPKYLFRKEGQNVTLSCEQNLNHDAMYWYRQDPGQGLRLIYYSQIVNDFQKGDIAEGYSVSREKKESFPLTVTSAQKNPTAFYLCASSILGSSSYNEQFFGPGTRLTVL.

This chain connects TRBV27 to TRBJ2-7; the D gene TCRdb calls, TRBD2, cannot be checked with no DNA. Germline-derived CDR1 and CDR2 are MNHEY and SMNVEV (reference sequence). The CDR3 is 14 residues long. CDR3 sequence reads: CASSFRTTRYEQYF.

The gene calls are TRBV10-3 and TRBJ1-3. Germline CDR1 reads ENHRY; CDR2 reads SYGVKD. The CDR3 is made up of 16 amino acids. The CDR3 protein is CAISEPGALSGNTIYF.

V usage is TRBV11-3 and J usage is TRBJ2-1. The germline CDR1 and CDR2 sequences are SGHNT and YENEEA. The CDR3 is 17 residues long. The CDR3 protein is CASSLHSSGSSYNEQFF.

V and J are TRBV7-8 and TRBJ1-3; TCRdb lists TRBD1, though no DNA is available to test this call. Germline CDR1 reads SGHVS; CDR2 reads FQNEAQ. This CDR3 is built from 15 residues. The CDR3 sequence: CASSLWDRVGNTIYF.

V is TRBV4-3 and J is TRBJ2-2; TCRdb lists TRBD1, though no DNA is available to test this call. CDR1 and CDR2 (germline): LGHNA, YSLEER. The CDR3 extends over 14 amino acids. The CDR3 sequence: CASSLTGSTGELFF.

This rearrangement joins TRBV7-2 to TRBJ2-1; TCRdb's D call, TRBD2, is unchecked because there is no DNA. Germline V gene data show CDR1 as SGHTA and CDR2 as FQGNSA. This CDR3 region has 15 residues. The CDR3 reads CASSLLEGLYNEQFF.

The chain has TRBV7-2 and TRBJ2-1. Germline V gives CDR1 SGHTA, CDR2 FQGNSA. The CDR3 is made up of 12 amino acids. This CDR3 is CASSLVDNEQFF.